This T cell receptor beta chain was observed in a study of coeliac disease (dated by TCRdb to between 2020 and 2023). Notes on the research overall: Coeliac patients were classed as newly diagnosed active disease, refractory coeliac disease type I, or disease controlled by a gluten-free diet. TRB sequencing succeeded for samples from 27 subjects, including about two dozen paired bulk unsorted intraepithelial and lamina propria cell samples. The full study included approximately 30 patients: around 22 with serologically confirmed coeliac disease and 8 controls with non-small intestinal disorders. The goal was to describe the TR repertoires of small intestinal T cells in active coeliac disease, in refractory type I coeliac disease, and in coeliac disease treated with a gluten-free diet. Next-generation sequencing of rearranged TRB and TRG CDR3 regions was used on small intestinal lymphocyte fractions taken from coeliac and non-coeliac patients. Because high-resolution HLA typing was not available, biased TRBV7-2 usage was examined as a proof of principle. What the authors observed across the whole study: Compared with controls, active coeliac intraepithelial and lamina propria samples had TRB and TRG repertoires of lower clonality, which suggests that diverse T cells were recruited. TRB repertoires were found to be largely private, with most amino acid sequences unique to one sample, and no significant difference in V-gene usage was found between disease groups. The separation of intraepithelial from lamina propria cells did not yield high-purity fractions, so cross-contamination between compartments was possible. Published gliadin-specific TRB sequences appeared in 9 of 18 coeliac lamina propria samples but only 1 of 6 controls. The authors judged the approach to be unsuitable for unbiased detection of gliadin-specific T cells, because gliadin-specific T cells are scarce and rarely shared between patients.

Aliquots of over 450,000 cells were frozen in DMSO/FBS in liquid nitrogen, and one aliquot per fraction was used for sequencing. All 30 patients in the study underwent endoscopy and small intestinal biopsy. To release lamina propria cells, the biopsy tissue left over after intraepithelial cell isolation was digested with collagenase. Genomic DNA was extracted from frozen unsorted cell fractions with the Qiagen DNeasy blood extraction kit. Library creation used the immunoSEQ multiplex PCR assay. The TR loci were subjected to amplification by multiplexed PCR, for which V gene segments served as targets of the forward primers and J gene segments as targets of the reverse primers. The amplified CDR3 regions were sequenced using the Illumina HiSeq System. As for the authors' bioinformatics: Closely related reads were merged by a nearest-neighbour algorithm to remove PCR and sequencing errors and to collapse the data into unique sequences. Repertoires were summarised by clonality and by T cell density, defined as TR molecules per amount of genomic DNA input. Public TRs were defined as CDR3 amino acid sequences in at least 80% of unsorted samples, then tested for differential abundance between coeliac and control samples. Every lamina propria sample was searched for matches to a list of 218 published gliadin-specific TRB sequences. Disease-group differences in clonality and density were tested with Kruskal-Wallis tests followed by Dunn post-tests. TCRdb re-hosts the immuneACCESS table, in-frame sequences only. Its copies lack some clones; in the studies checked, an unresolved V gene accounts for under half of them, and the cause for the rest is not known. V, J and clone size derive from that table, while D and trimming were established from the DNA sequence. The sample table lists 6,500 or so clones, roughly 66% of them with a count of one. The top ten constitute under 7% of the sample.

This clone occurred once. What antigen it recognizes has not been identified. Base qualities are not recorded, but no much larger clone differs from it by a single base. V is shortened by 7 bases, J by 1 base, and the region joining them spans 10 bases. Via the germline V gene, CDR1 is SQVTM and CDR2 ANQGSEA. The CDR3 has 12 amino acids, counting the end cysteine and phenylalanine. The sequence is cut down to CDR3 DNA, 36 bases in frame from base 1. Input material: lamina propria lymphocytes from the gut. This specimen's cell subset or site label, per the study, means: lamina propria cell (LPC) fraction of small intestinal biopsy. This receptor was obtained from a man between 45 and 60 years old with active celiac disease. Recombination connected TRBV29-1 to TRBJ1-1, with TRBD1 perhaps the D gene, on 6 matching bases. DNA sequence: TGCAGCGCCGCGACAGGGAACACTGAAGCTTTCTTT. The resulting protein is CSAATGNTEAFF.